Listed here are 25 T cell receptor beta chains from one sample, sequenced in a study of blood T cell repertoires in COVID-19. The protocol was immunoSEQ multiplex PCR, while the TCRdb copy is restricted to in-frame clones and leaves out a portion. The data hold a few hundred thousand clones, with roughly 91% observed a single time. Sequences were obtained from peripheral blood. These receptor sequences come from a man between 25 and 39 years old with acute or convalescent COVID-19.

This clone turned up a few times. The rearrangement joins TRBV7-6 to TRBJ2-7; 9 positions agree with TRBD2. The germline gives CDR1 SGHVS, CDR2 FNYEAQ. Unmatched junction bases numbered 7, after V lost 3 bases and J lost 4 bases. This CDR3 spans 15 amino acids. DNA for the CDR3: TGTGCCAGCAGCTTGGGTGGTACTAGCGGGTACGAGCAGTACTTC. Protein: CASSLGGTSGYEQYF. Based on the CDR3 plus reference TRBV7-6 and TRBJ2-7, the full variable domain is GAGVSQSPRYKVTKRGQDVALRCDPISGHVSLYWYRQALGQGPEFLTYFNYEAQQDKSGLPNDRFSAERPEGSISTLTIQRTEQRDSAMYRCASSLGGTSGYEQYFGPGTRLTVT.

This clone was observed a handful of times. The V call is TRBV4-1, the J call TRBJ1-2, with TRBD1 identical over 8 bases. The CDR3 consists of 17 residues. The trim removed 1 base at V and 4 bases at J, leaving 11 bases unmatched. CDR1 is MGHRA and CDR2 is YSYEKL in the germline V gene. CDR3 sequence: CASSQAGQGGRSYGYTF. The CDR3 nucleotides are TGCGCCAGCAGCCAAGCAGGACAGGGTGGTAGAAGCTATGGCTACACCTTC.

Here the CDR3 DNA reads TGCGCTTGCGCGGGGCCGGGGCTGTTTTTT. Amino acid sequence: CACAGPGLFF. J is TRBJ2-2 and V is TRBV5-1, with D tentatively TRBD2 (6 bases). Per germline, CDR1 SGHRS and CDR2 YFSETQ. CDR3 length: 10 residues.

The chain combines TRBV11-2 with TRBJ2-5, with D possibly being TRBD1 (6 bases). The germline V and J ends were trimmed by 3 bases and 5 bases, with 13 bases remaining between them. The CDR3 totals 14 residues. Germline CDR1 and CDR2: SGHAT and FQNNGV. CDR3 DNA: TGTGCCAGCAGCTTGCCACAGGGTCGGGAGACCCAGTACTTC. It yields the protein CASSLPQGRETQYF.

The CDR3 bases are TGTGCCAGCAGCCTTTCTAGCGGGAGGTTGGAGACCCAGTACTTC. Translation gives CASSLSSGRLETQYF. The genes are TRBV3-1 (or the pseudogene TRBV3-2) and TRBJ2-5, with 11 nucleotides matching TRBD2. V dropped 4 bases and J dropped 5; count of bases not matched to a gene: 6. In germline, CDR1 is LGHDT, CDR2 YNNKEL (reference sequence). The CDR3 has 15 residues.

The rearrangement uses TRBV7-9 and TRBJ1-5, with TRBD1 matching 7 bases. The CDR3 is 15 amino acids. J lost 2 bases, V lost 6 bases, and 7 bases had no gene match. CDR1 and CDR2 from the germline V gene are SEHNR and FQNEAQ (reference sequence). The CDR3 DNA reads TGTGCCAGCAGTCCGACAGGGACGGGCAATCAGCCCCAGCATTTT. It codes for CASSPTGTGNQPQHF. Supplemented by reference TRBV7-9 and TRBJ1-5, the full variable domain reads DTGVSQNPRHKITKRGQNVTFRCDPISEHNRLYWYRQTLGQGPEFLTYFQNEAQLEKSRLLSDRFSAERPKGSFSTLEIQRTEQGDSAMYLCASSPTGTGNQPQHFGDGTRLSIL.

The gene calls are TRBV19 and TRBJ1-2; 8 nucleotides line up with TRBD1. The CDR3 contains 15 residues. CDR1 and CDR2 from the germline V gene are LNHDA and SQIVND (reference sequence). J gave up 4 bases and V 4 bases, and 8 bases lay outside the gene matches. This chain's CDR3 is CASSSPPQGAYGYTF. CDR3 nucleotides: TGTGCCAGTAGTAGCCCCCCCCAGGGGGCCTATGGCTACACCTTC. The full variable domain, its missing parts supplied by reference TRBV19 and TRBJ1-2, is DGGITQSPKYLFRKEGQNVTLSCEQNLNHDAMYWYRQDPGQGLRLIYYSQIVNDFQKGDIAEGYSVSREKKESFPLTVTSAQKNPTAFYLCASSSPPQGAYGYTFGSGTRLTVV.

This sequence joins TRBV6-1 and TRBJ1-1; weak D call: TRBD1 (6 bases). With 2 bases removed from V and 4 bases from J, the gap between germline ends came to 8 bases. The germline V gene has CDR1 MNHNS and CDR2 SASEGT. The CDR3 has 13 residues. The CDR3 DNA reads TGTGCCAGCAGTGAACAGGGGATCACTGAAGCTTTCTTT. Its protein is CASSEQGITEAFF.

The CDR3 DNA is TGTGCCAGCAGTTCCTACCGGGACACCAGCTCCTACGAGCAGTACTTC. Translated, it gives CASSSYRDTSSYEQYF. The V call is TRBV28, the J call TRBJ2-7, with D perhaps TRBD1 (6 bases). The CDR3 is 16 residues long. V lost 4 bases, J lost 0 bases, and 16 bases lay in between. CDR1 and CDR2 (germline): MDHEN, SYDVKM.

The chain joins TRBV5-1 to TRBJ2-3, with unresolved D. The ends were cut back, 0 bases at V and 0 bases at J, with 8 bases in the middle. Germline V gene sequence: CDR1 SGHRS, CDR2 YFSETQ. The CDR3 is made up of 15 amino acids. CDR3 region: CASSLGHKSTDTQYF. The CDR3 DNA is TGCGCCAGCAGCTTGGGACACAAAAGCACAGATACGCAGTATTTT.

The genes are TRBV18 and TRBJ1-4; D remains ambiguous. The germline V gene has CDR1 KGHSH and CDR2 LQKENI. The CDR3 consists of 16 residues. The V gene lost 5 bases and the J gene lost 8 bases, with 21 bases spanning the gap. The CDR3 sequence is CASSANEALGREKLFF. In DNA, the CDR3 is TGTGCCAGCTCAGCAAACGAGGCCCTGGGTCGGGAAAAACTGTTTTTT.

V gene TRBV7-3 combines with J gene TRBJ2-2; a weak D match, TRBD2 (6 bases). V lost 5 bases and J lost 5, with 9 bases in between. Germline CDR1 is SGHTA and CDR2 is FQGTGA. The CDR3 sequence is 13 residues long. In DNA, the CDR3 is TGTGCCAGCAGCCACGGGAGTACCGGGGAGCTGTTTTTT. Translated: CASSHGSTGELFF.

The V call is TRBV30, the J call TRBJ1-5, with a possible D match to TRBD1 (5 bases). Trimming took 4 bases from V and 7 from J, leaving 11 bases between them. The CDR3 is made up of 12 amino acids. Germline V gene sequence: CDR1 GTSNPN, CDR2 SVGIG (reference sequence). CDR3: CAWTSGGQPQHF. The CDR3 coding sequence is TGTGCCTGGACCTCGGGGGGACAGCCCCAGCATTTT.

The chain has TRBV3-1 (or the pseudogene TRBV3-2) and TRBJ2-2; 12 bases agree with TRBD2. Germline loops: CDR1 LGHDT, CDR2 YNNKEL (reference sequence). Trimming cost V 1 base and J 7 bases; bases outside gene matches: 10. This CDR3 is 18 amino acids long. The CDR3 DNA reads as TGTGCCAGCAGCCAAGGGACTAGCGGGATCCCCTGGGGCGGGGAGCTGTTTTTT. Translation gives CASSQGTSGIPWGGELFF.

This rearrangement joins TRBV28 to TRBJ1-2, with TRBD1 as a possible D gene (6 bases). Trimming left V 6 bases short and J 5 bases short, with 13 bases between. Germline values: CDR1 MDHEN, CDR2 SYDVKM. The CDR3 sequence is 13 residues long. The CDR3 DNA is TGTGCCAGCAGGACAGGCCTGGGATATGGCTACACCTTC. Its translation: CASRTGLGYGYTF.

This clone has a handful of counts. The chain recombines TRBV7-2 with TRBJ1-5, with D possibly TRBD1 on 6 matching bases. V lost 5 bases and J 1 base, leaving 18 bases between the germline ends. The CDR3 length is 17 residues. Germline CDR1 SGHTA, CDR2 FQGNSA. CDR3 coding DNA: TGTGCCAGCAGCGGTTTGATTGGGGGCTTAAGCAATCAGCCCCAGCATTTT. It specifies CASSGLIGGLSNQPQHF.

This chain links TRBV6-1 with TRBJ2-5; TRBD2 agrees at 8 bases. Trimming at V came to 1 base and at J to 5 bases, leaving 12 bases not matched to a gene. CDR1 is MNHNS and CDR2 is SASEGT in the germline V gene. CDR3 length equals 17 residues. The CDR3 DNA follows: TGTGCCAGCAGTGAAGATTTTGGCGGGGGGCGCGCGGAGACCCAGTACTTC. Its protein product is CASSEDFGGGRAETQYF.

V gene TRBV6-2 or TRBV6-3 combines with J gene TRBJ1-2; TRBD1 matches 10 bases. The CDR3 spans 18 residues. The V gene end was trimmed by 6 bases and the J gene end by 1 base; junction bases not matched to a gene: 14. Germline CDR1 MNHEY, CDR2 SVGEGT. The CDR3 spells CASSNRWDRGARNYGYTF. DNA of the CDR3: TGTGCCAGCAGCAACCGCTGGGACAGGGGCGCCCGTAACTATGGCTACACCTTC.

This chain links TRBV9 with TRBJ1-1; D gene ambiguous. Germline V gene lookup returns CDR1 SGDLS and CDR2 YYNGEE. V was pared by 0 bases and J by 6 bases, with 9 bases between. This CDR3 region has 13 residues. CDR3 nucleotides: TGTGCCAGCAGCGTAGGAGGCCTGTCTGAAGCTTTCTTT. Its translation: CASSVGGLSEAFF.

This CDR3 reads CAISESAGPAFF. CDR3 nucleotide sequence: TGTGCCATCAGTGAGTCGGCAGGCCCAGCTTTCTTT. The rearrangement joins TRBV10-3 to TRBJ1-1; no firm D call. V was cut by 0 bases and J by 10 bases, with 9 bases left in between. The CDR3 consists of 12 residues. Per the germline V gene, CDR1 is ENHRY and CDR2 is SYGVKD.

This chain connects TRBV11-2 to TRBJ2-1, with 9 bases that match TRBD1. Losses at the gene ends were 5 bases for V and 7 bases for J; bases not matched to a gene: 9. This CDR3 has 15 amino acids. Germline lookup yields CDR1 SGHAT and CDR2 FQNNGV. In DNA form, the CDR3 reads TGTGCCAGCAGCAGTCTTAGAGGACAGGGGAATGAGCAGTTCTTC. Protein sequence: CASSSLRGQGNEQFF.

V and J are TRBV28 and TRBJ2-7; 9 bases are a match to TRBD1. Germline V gives CDR1 MDHEN, CDR2 SYDVKM. V shed 5 bases, J shed 4 bases, and the junction held 6 bases outside the gene matches. The CDR3 extends over 14 amino acids. The CDR3 DNA reads TGTGCCAGCAGTCTCCCCGGGACAGGGTACGAGCAGTACTTC. The encoded protein is CASSLPGTGYEQYF.

This clone was found a few times. CDR3 loop: CASSSGTPPYGYTF. Here the CDR3 DNA reads TGTGCCAGCAGCTCCGGGACACCTCCCTATGGCTACACCTTC. The chain couples TRBV5-4 to TRBJ1-2; maybe TRBD1 (6 bases). V was trimmed by 3 bases and J by 4 bases, leaving 13 bases between them. The CDR3 runs to 14 residues. The V gene's germline CDR1 is SGHNT and CDR2 YYREEE (reference sequence).

This clone came up once. The V call is TRBV5-1, the J call TRBJ1-6; 7 bases are shared with TRBD1. The length of the CDR3 is 14 residues. The germline V gene encodes CDR1 SGHRS and CDR2 YFSETQ. V shed 2 bases and J 7 bases; nucleotides not matched to a gene: 3. CDR3 amino acids: CASSFGQENSPLHF. The CDR3 DNA follows: TGCGCCAGCAGCTTCGGACAGGAAAATTCACCCCTCCACTTT. Using reference TRBV5-1 and TRBJ1-6 for the parts outside the CDR3, the full variable domain is KAGVTQTPRYLIKTRGQQVTLSCSPISGHRSVSWYQQTPGQGLQFLFEYFSETQRNKGNFPGRFSGRQFSNSRSEMNVSTLELGDSALYLCASSFGQENSPLHFGNGTRLTVT.

V is TRBV5-1 and J is TRBJ2-7, with TRBD1 identical over 10 bases. CDR1 is SGHRS, CDR2 YFSETQ, per germline. Trimming took 3 bases from V and 1 from J; bases not matched to a gene: 10. The CDR3 has 17 residues. CDR3 coding DNA: TGCGCCAGCAGCTGGGGATTAGGGACAGGGGATTCCTACGAGCAGTACTTC. This translates into CASSWGLGTGDSYEQYF.